This T cell receptor (beta chain) was sequenced during a study of T-cell memory formation after mild COVID-19 (dated by TCRdb to 2020 to 2023). Looking at the study overall: TCR sequence clusters from the two donors were found to be largely donor specific. Two young, previously healthy adult volunteers, one female and one male, were included in the cohort. Longitudinal TCRalpha and TCRbeta repertoire sequencing tracked T-cell clones expanding and contracting after mild COVID-19 in two donors.

TCRdb names Illumina NovaSeq 6000 as the instrument used. cDNA libraries for TCRalpha and TCRbeta were prepared by 5'RACE using constant-segment primers, with sample barcodes and unique molecular identifiers added. Trizol reagent was used to extract RNA from every sample. Amplification of the libraries took two PCR steps, and the second step added a second sample barcode plus Illumina TruSeq adapters. The libraries were sequenced on an Illumina NovaSeq using 2 x 150 bp paired-end reads. Under the source paper's analysis protocol: The reads were demultiplexed and collapsed into UMI-guided consensus sequences using migec v1.2.7. Using mixcr v2.1.11, UMI consensuses were aligned to TRA and TRB V and J templates and then assembled into clonotypes. Clonotypes were classified as expanded or contracted when called significant by both edgeR and NoisET, with noise models trained on biological replicates. edgeR calls used a false discovery rate-adjusted p below 0.01 and a log2 fold-change threshold of 1. As an exploratory analysis of dynamics, max-normalized trajectories of the 1000 most abundant clonotypes were examined with PCA combined with hierarchical clustering. Each responding clone was given a CD4 or CD8 phenotype based on the CD4+ and CD8+ repertoires, which had been sequenced separately. TCRdb redid the processing of the public reads, applying fastp at Q25 and MiXCR, and retained in-frame beta chains. All rows with the same CDR3 protein become a single entry with the most common DNA and genes. Here the V and J calls rest on TCRdb's processing, not on the authors' analysis. Recorded for this sample are about 400,000 distinct CDR3 sequences; more than 15% of them occurred a single time. Under 25% of the sample lies in the top ten.

Germline trimming amounts to 4 bases on V and 0 bases on J, with 5 as the count of junction bases outside the gene matches. The germline V gene provides CDR1 KGHSH and CDR2 LQKENI. The CDR3 runs 15 amino acids, cysteine and phenylalanine included. The kept DNA is CDR3 alone, 45 bases in frame from the first base. This clonotype came up a few times. Its antigen remains undetermined. No much larger clone exists at a distance of one base, and base qualities are not known. Ficoll-Paque density gradient centrifugation was the method used to isolate PBMCs. The full study reports these points: SARS-CoV-2 specificity of the second-wave clones peaking on day 37 was not confirmed. Some responding clones were detected in pre-infection memory, which suggested that pre-existing cross-reactive memory T cells had joined the SARS-CoV-2 response. From day 15 to 85, contracting clones showed balanced CD4/CD8 phenotypes, whereas a second wave of clones that expanded from day 15 to 37 leaned towards CD4+. Contracting CD4+ clones appeared mostly in the CM and EM memory subsets, whereas CD8+ clones were enriched in EMRA. The study included only a couple of mild cases, and larger cohorts that include severe cases with pre-infection samples were judged to be necessary.

This sequence was found in a young man who had mild COVID-19 (a few samples of this study predate the infection). The sample titles of this study are shuffled in the database, so cell type and time point are left out; the donor was told from shared clones. The rearranged chain carries TRBV18 and TRBJ1-1; TRBD1 lines up with 7 middle nucleotides. The specimen sequenced was PBMCs or a T cell subset sorted from them (not recorded which). The nucleotide sequence is given as TGTGCCAGCTCACGGGACAGTATGATGAACACTGAAGCTTTCTTT. Its product reads: CASSRDSMMNTEAFF.